This T cell receptor (beta chain) was found in a study of neurological immune-mediated disorders. General observations from the study: The greatest TCR clonal expansion appeared in HTLV-1-associated myelopathy and the smallest, falling below healthy controls, in multiple sclerosis.

One entry per CDR3 protein results from TCRdb running MiXCR on the 5' RACE reads. The sample holds approximately 90,000 distinct CDR3 sequences, roughly 4% seen once. This clonotype came up many times. Its antigen is unknown. Looked up from germline, CDR1 is SGHKS and CDR2 is YYEKEE (reference sequence). The V and J ends lost 1 base and 2 bases respectively, with 11 bases between them. The CDR3 extends over 15 amino acids. This clonotype was obtained from a woman aged 18-29 years with multiple sclerosis. Sequences were obtained from PBMCs. The genes are TRBV5-5 and TRBJ2-3; a weak D match, TRBD1 (5 bases). The CDR3: CASSLYQGFTDTQYF. As DNA, the CDR3 is TGTGCCAGCAGCTTGTATCAGGGTTTCACAGATACGCAGTATTTT.